The 23 T cell receptor beta chains given below trace back to one sample, sequenced in a study of human T cells and chemical hapten exposure. TCRdb reanalysed the RACE reads using MiXCR and keeps one entry per CDR3 protein. The table lists some 250,000 distinct CDR3 sequences, roughly 7.7% of them singletons. Time point in this sample: pre-sensitization, week 0. Treatment described: therapeutic diphenylcyclopropenone sensitization with weekly scalp DPC. Material: whole blood, obtained in connection with sensitization to the hapten diphenylcyclopropenone (DPC). Receptors were obtained from a man between 18 and 29 years old with alopecia areata. Some clones in this sample may be carry-over from other donors' samples.

The chain recombines TRBV11-2 with TRBJ2-2; perhaps TRBD1 as D (5 bases). This CDR3 region has 14 residues. Trimming took 11 bases from V and 3 from J, leaving 16 bases between them. Germline CDR1 and CDR2: SGHAT and FQNNGV. CDR3 in DNA: TGTGCCGGGGCTGGTTGGCCTTACACCGGGGAGCTGTTTTTT. The encoded protein is CAGAGWPYTGELFF.

With regard to this clonotype: At one end the junction does not follow the germline gene, possibly because of a read error. This chain links TRBV28 with TRBJ1-5; no clear D gene. CDR3 length: 12 residues. The germline gives CDR1 MDHEN, CDR2 SYDVKM. CDR3 protein: CAGSLLYQPQHF. The CDR3 DNA reads TGTGCCGGCAGTTTATTATATCAGCCCCAGCATTTT.

The sample holds a few counts of this clonotype. V is TRBV29-1 and J is TRBJ2-2, with 8 bases that match TRBD1. CDR3 length: 13 residues. Germline values: CDR1 SQVTM, CDR2 ANQGSEA. The V gene end was trimmed by 6 bases and the J gene end by 3 bases; junction bases not matched to a gene: 3. CDR3 amino acids: CSVGQADTGELFF. In DNA form, the CDR3 reads TGCAGCGTGGGACAGGCCGACACCGGGGAGCTGTTTTTT.

This clonotype was seen at least ten times. The chain employs TRBV6-2 or TRBV6-3 and TRBJ1-1; D gene ambiguous. The germline V and J ends were trimmed by 5 bases and 4 bases, with 5 bases remaining between them. This CDR3 contains 11 residues. The germline CDR1 and CDR2 sequences are MNHEY and SVGEGT. In DNA, the CDR3 is TGTGCCAGCAGTCGTACCACTGAAGCTTTCTTT. Amino acids: CASSRTTEAFF.

This clonotype was observed a few times. This sequence joins TRBV5-1 and TRBJ2-7; D is ambiguous. This CDR3 comprises 12 residues. Germline assignment: CDR1 SGHRS and CDR2 YFSETQ. V was clipped by 4 bases and J by 6 bases, with 11 bases between them. CDR3: CASSTGISEQYF. CDR3 bases: TGCGCCAGCAGCACTGGGATCTCCGAGCAGTACTTC.

This clonotype was picked up a small number of times. The genes are TRBV3-1 and TRBJ2-1; D is unresolved. The CDR3 length is 13 residues. The V gene's germline CDR1 is LGHDT and CDR2 YNNKEL (reference sequence). Trimming shortened V by 0 bases and J by 8 bases, and 8 bases separated the two germline ends. CDR3 sequence (DNA): TGTGCCAGCAGCCAAGATCTGAGTTATGAGCAGTTCTTC. It encodes CASSQDLSYEQFF.

This clonotype was observed a few times. The chain joins TRBV27 to TRBJ2-7; the match to TRBD1 covers 8 bases. Per germline, CDR1 MNHEY and CDR2 SMNVEV (reference sequence). The V segment lost 0 bases and the J segment 4 bases; nucleotides outside the gene matches: 8. This CDR3 is 16 amino acids long. The CDR3 here is CASSLSLSGQGYEQYF. The CDR3 bases are TGTGCCAGCAGTTTATCGTTATCCGGACAGGGTTACGAGCAGTACTTC.

There are many counts of this clonotype. This sequence joins TRBV7-9 and TRBJ2-5; TRBD1 matches at 11 bases. The CDR3 extends over 17 amino acids. From germline, CDR1 is SEHNR and CDR2 FQNEAQ (reference sequence). V dropped 4 bases and J dropped 1; count of bases not matched to a gene: 8. CDR3 amino acids: CASSSPRTGGPQETQYF. CDR3 in DNA: TGTGCCAGCAGCTCTCCAAGGACAGGGGGCCCCCAAGAGACCCAGTACTTC.

This clonotype was detected a few times. The rearrangement links TRBV4-3 to TRBJ1-2; D is undetermined. Trimming stripped 0 bases from V and 4 bases from J, with 15 bases between. CDR3 size: 16 residues. Germline lookup yields CDR1 LGHNA and CDR2 YSLEER. In nucleotides, the CDR3 is TGCGCCAGCAGCCAAGATGGGCCTCCAGCCACCTATGGCTACACCTTC. It codes for CASSQDGPPATYGYTF.

This clonotype has only a few counts. The chain couples TRBV6-1 to TRBJ2-7; the D gene is possibly TRBD1 (6 bases). The CDR3 runs 13 residues. CDR1 is MNHNS and CDR2 is SASEGT in the germline V gene. V was shortened by 4 bases and J by 3 bases, with 10 bases between the two germline ends. The DNA of the CDR3 is TGTGCCAGCAGTGCGGGACACAACTACGAGCAGTACGTC. Protein product: CASSAGHNYEQYV.

The J gene is TRBJ2-1, the V gene TRBV28; D remains unclear. The CDR3 extends over 13 amino acids. V lost 6 bases to trimming and J lost 9 bases, with 15 bases between them. Germline V gives CDR1 MDHEN, CDR2 SYDVKM. CDR3 coding DNA: TGTGCCAGCAGAAACCCAGGTCCGTTTGAGCAGTTCTTC. Protein product: CASRNPGPFEQFF.

This clonotype was seen a handful of times. The gene calls are TRBV7-9 and TRBJ1-4, with D unclear. Germline loops: CDR1 SEHNR, CDR2 FQNEAQ (reference sequence). The CDR3 consists of 13 residues. Trimming cost V 9 bases and J 0 bases, with 8 bases left between them. CDR3 in DNA: TGTGCCAGTGAACCAACAACTAATGAAAAACTGTTTTTT. Translating it yields CASEPTTNEKLFF.

In its sample, this clonotype was seen many times. The CDR3 loop reads CASSYSRGINTEAFF. CDR3 sequence (DNA): TGTGCCAGCAGTTACTCGAGAGGGATTAACACTGAAGCTTTCTTT. The V gene is TRBV6-2 or TRBV6-3, the J gene TRBJ1-1, with D unclear. CDR3 length equals 15 residues. From germline, CDR1 is MNHEY and CDR2 SVGEGT. Between the trimmed V and J ends, which lost 0 bases and 2 bases, there was a span of 10 bases.

This clonotype has ten or more counts. The chain employs TRBV6-2 or TRBV6-3 and TRBJ1-5; tentatively, D is TRBD1 (5 bases). The CDR3 has 12 residues. Germline-derived CDR1 and CDR2 are MNHEY and SVGEGT. V was clipped by 6 bases and J by 4 bases, with 7 bases between them. The CDR3 DNA is TGTGCCAGCAGCCAGGGAAATCAGCCCCAGCATTTT. It specifies CASSQGNQPQHF.

Ten or more counts support this clonotype. V is TRBV6-5 and J is TRBJ1-4; tentative D call: TRBD1 (6 bases). The CDR3 contains 15 residues. Germline V gene sequence: CDR1 MNHEY, CDR2 SVGAGI. The ends were cut back, 4 bases at V and 0 bases at J, with 9 bases in the middle. Here the CDR3 reads CASSLTGSTNEKLFF. CDR3 bases: TGTGCCAGCAGTTTGACAGGATCAACTAATGAAAAACTGTTTTTT.

The chain uses TRBV5-1 and TRBJ2-2; perhaps D is TRBD1 or TRBD2 (6 bases each). The germline CDR1 and CDR2 sequences are SGHRS and YFSETQ. The ends were cut back, 0 bases at V and 3 bases at J, with 12 bases in the middle. This CDR3 contains 16 residues. The CDR3, as DNA: TGCGCCAGCAGCTTGGTAGGGGGGATCGACACCGGGGAGCTGTTTTTT. It specifies CASSLVGGIDTGELFF.

This clonotype was seen a handful of times. The CDR3 reads CASSVTGGKTEAFF. The CDR3 DNA is TGTGCCAGCAGCGTTACAGGGGGCAAGACTGAAGCTTTCTTT. This chain uses TRBV5-6 with TRBJ1-1; 9 bases line up with TRBD1. The CDR3 loop spans 14 amino acids. Germline assignment: CDR1 SGHDT and CDR2 YYEEEE. Trimming took 4 bases from V and 5 from J; bases not matched to a gene: 6.

In its sample, this clonotype was seen many times. The chain uses TRBV6-2 or TRBV6-3 and TRBJ2-6; D remains unclear. Looked up from germline, CDR1 is MNHEY and CDR2 is SVGEGT. This CDR3 comprises 15 residues. With 2 bases removed from V and 0 bases from J, the gap between germline ends came to 5 bases. This chain's CDR3 is CASSYDGSGANVLTF. As DNA, the CDR3 is TGTGCCAGCAGTTACGACGGCTCTGGGGCCAACGTCCTGACTTTC.

This clonotype has more than one count but fewer than ten. The chain carries TRBV5-6 and TRBJ1-2; D unresolved. V lost 2 bases and J lost 4, with 6 bases in between. The CDR3 sequence is 12 residues long. Germline V lookup: CDR1 SGHDT, CDR2 YYEEEE. CDR3 region: CASSLRPYGYTF. The CDR3 nucleotides read TGTGCCAGCAGCTTACGCCCCTATGGCTACACCTTC.

This clonotype was seen a handful of times. The J gene is TRBJ2-6, the V gene TRBV6-5, with TRBD1 as a possible D gene (5 bases). There are 16 residues in the CDR3. Germline CDR1 MNHEY, CDR2 SVGAGI. V lost 6 bases and J 4 bases, leaving 16 bases between the germline ends. This CDR3 is CASREDSAIGANVLTF. CDR3 in DNA: TGTGCCAGCAGAGAAGACAGCGCAATAGGGGCCAACGTCCTGACTTTC.

This clonotype was detected many times. V and J are TRBV5-1 and TRBJ2-3; 10 nucleotides line up with TRBD1. There are 16 residues in the CDR3. J gave up 4 bases and V 4 bases, and 9 bases lay outside the gene matches. Per germline, CDR1 SGHRS and CDR2 YFSETQ. CDR3 DNA sequence: TGCGCCAGCAGCCCAAACCGGGACAGGGGCGCAGATACGCAGTATTTT. It is translated as CASSPNRDRGADTQYF. The full variable domain, rest sourced from reference TRBV5-1 and TRBJ2-3, is KAGVTQTPRYLIKTRGQQVTLSCSPISGHRSVSWYQQTPGQGLQFLFEYFSETQRNKGNFPGRFSGRQFSNSRSEMNVSTLELGDSALYLCASSPNRDRGADTQYFGPGTRLTVL.

This clonotype has only a few counts. The genes are TRBV6-5 and TRBJ1-1; D is uncertain. The V end lost 6 bases, the J end lost 2 bases, and 13 bases lay between the germline ends. The CDR3 totals 14 residues. Germline V lookup: CDR1 MNHEY, CDR2 SVGAGI. This chain's CDR3 is CASSPYLVNTEAFF. DNA of the CDR3: TGTGCCAGCAGCCCATATCTAGTCAACACTGAAGCTTTCTTT.

This clonotype was counted a few times. The chain employs TRBV7-2 and TRBJ1-3, with D perhaps matching TRBD1 (5 bases). The CDR3 covers 13 residues. The V gene's germline CDR1 is SGHTA and CDR2 FQGNSA. V lost 1 base, J lost 5 bases, and 6 bases lay in between. The CDR3 loop reads CASSLGGRNTIYF. As DNA, the CDR3 is TGTGCCAGCAGCTTAGGGGGCAGAAACACCATATATTTT.